Below are 27 T cell receptor beta chains sequenced from a single sample in a study of blood T cells in healthy people across ages. Next came a second PCR, run for about 6 to 12 cycles, which used a sample-barcoded 5' primer along with a J-beta primer mix. TCRdb analysed the 5' RACE reads with MiXCR anew, one entry per CDR3 protein. The repertoire has 1,500,000 or so distinct CDR3 sequences, roughly 59% of them found once; the top ten carry 5% to 7%. Sequencing was carried out using blood. The receptor source for this set is a man between 18 and 29 years old in good health.

J is TRBJ2-1 and V is TRBV11-2; D call uncertain. CDR1 and CDR2 (germline): SGHAT, FQNNGV. This CDR3 region has 16 residues. V lost 1 base, J lost 7 bases, and 17 bases lay in between. Here the CDR3 DNA reads TGTGCCAGCAGCTTAGTATTAGAGGCCAACCTTAATGAGCAGTTCTTC. The encoded protein is CASSLVLEANLNEQFF.

The J gene is TRBJ2-7, the V gene TRBV7-2; tentative D call: TRBD2 (5 bases). The J call is uncertain, as TRBJ2-5 better fits the DNA end. Germline assignment: CDR1 SGHTA and CDR2 FQGNSA. This CDR3 region has 15 residues. The chain's CDR3 is CASSLDTSRLETQYF. The CDR3 DNA reads TGTGCCAGCAGCTTAGATACTAGTAGGCTAGAGACCCAGTACTTC.

About this clonotype: The germline gene is not matched at one end of the junction; a read error may be the cause. The V call is TRBV6-6, the J call TRBJ2-7; 9 positions agree with TRBD2. This CDR3 has 15 residues. The germline gives CDR1 MNHNY, CDR2 SVGAGI (reference sequence). The CDR3 loop is CTSIQGGLAGREQYF. The CDR3 DNA sequence: TGTACCAGCATCCAAGGGGGACTAGCAGGTCGCGAGCAGTACTTC.

There are many counts of this clonotype. The chain joins TRBV2 to TRBJ2-1; D might be TRBD2 (5 bases). Germline values: CDR1 SNHLY, CDR2 FYNNEI. Trimming left V 8 bases short and J 5 bases short, with 19 bases between. This CDR3 comprises 15 residues. The CDR3 region is CASGELTSGNNEQFF. The CDR3 DNA reads TGTGCCAGCGGGGAACTGACTTCGGGGAACAATGAGCAGTTCTTC.

V gene TRBV5-1 combines with J gene TRBJ2-5, with TRBD2 identical over 13 bases. Per germline, CDR1 SGHRS and CDR2 YFSETQ. This CDR3 spans 17 amino acids. J was trimmed by 0 bases and V by 3 bases; bases with no gene match: 5. CDR3 in amino acids: CASSSLTSGGYQETQYF. The CDR3 bases are TGCGCCAGCAGCTCACTGACTAGCGGGGGGTACCAAGAGACCCAGTACTTC.

This rearrangement joins TRBV7-9 to TRBJ1-2; possible D gene TRBD1, 6 bases. CDR1 and CDR2 from the germline V gene are SEHNR and FQNEAQ (reference sequence). CDR3 length equals 14 residues. With 5 bases removed from V and 7 bases from J, the gap between germline ends came to 17 bases. CDR3 region: CASSPRGSPSGYTF. The CDR3 DNA follows: TGTGCCAGCAGCCCCAGGGGTTCGCCTAGTGGCTACACCTTC.

A few counts support this clonotype. The J gene is TRBJ2-5, the V gene TRBV20-1; D may be TRBD1 or TRBD2 (6 bases each). The CDR3 covers 13 residues. Germline V lookup: CDR1 DFQATT, CDR2 SNEGSKA (reference sequence). DNA for the CDR3: TGCAGCTCCCCCCCGGGGGCCCAAGAGACCCAGTACTTC. Translating gives CSSPPGAQETQYF.

The gene calls are TRBV27 and TRBJ2-7, with 8 bases matching TRBD2. This CDR3 contains 16 residues. Germline-derived CDR1 and CDR2 are MNHEY and SMNVEV (reference sequence). V gave up 6 bases and J gave up 3 bases; unmatched junction bases: 13. The CDR3 nucleotides are TGTGCCAGCAGCAAATCCAAATCGGGACTAGTCTACGAGCAGTACTTC. Its translation is CASSKSKSGLVYEQYF.

This chain uses TRBV29-1 with TRBJ2-7, with D unclear. Trimming left V 4 bases short and J 1 base short, with 14 bases between. This CDR3 spans 14 amino acids. The V gene's germline CDR1 is SQVTM and CDR2 ANQGSEA. The CDR3 sequence: CSVVSWMGSYEQYF. Here the CDR3 DNA reads TGCAGCGTTGTTTCTTGGATGGGGTCCTACGAGCAGTACTTC.

The chain joins TRBV6-2 or TRBV6-3 to TRBJ2-7, with D tentatively TRBD2 (5 bases). The CDR3 loop spans 14 amino acids. Between the trimmed V and J ends, which lost 5 bases and 7 bases, there was a span of 18 bases. Germline lookup yields CDR1 MNHEY and CDR2 SVGEGT. The CDR3 DNA reads TGTGCCAGCAGTGAAGAAAGGACTTTCTGGGAGCAGTACTTC. Translating it yields CASSEERTFWEQYF.

The chain employs TRBV10-3 and TRBJ2-1, with 9 bases identical to TRBD2. Unmatched junction bases numbered 2, after V lost 6 bases and J lost 5 bases. Germline loops: CDR1 ENHRY, CDR2 SYGVKD. The CDR3 spans 13 residues. The CDR3 region is CAIRGLANNEQFF. CDR3 in DNA: TGTGCCATCAGGGGACTAGCCAACAATGAGCAGTTCTTC.

This clonotype was detected a few times. The J gene is TRBJ2-3, the V gene TRBV6-2 or TRBV6-3; D ambiguous. The ends were cut back, 5 bases at V and 0 bases at J, with 9 bases in the middle. In germline, CDR1 is MNHEY, CDR2 SVGEGT. This CDR3 region has 14 residues. The CDR3 protein is CASSRGLSTDTQYF. In DNA, the CDR3 is TGTGCCAGCAGTCGCGGCCTTAGCACAGATACGCAGTATTTT.

V and J are TRBV10-3 and TRBJ2-1, with 7 bases lining up with TRBD1. V lost 3 bases and J lost 8; bases outside the gene matches: 10. Germline-derived CDR1 and CDR2 are ENHRY and SYGVKD. This CDR3 spans 15 amino acids. The CDR3 reads CAISELDRVRDEQFF. CDR3 nucleotides: TGTGCCATCAGTGAACTCGACAGGGTCAGAGATGAGCAGTTCTTC.

The chain employs TRBV10-3 and TRBJ2-7, with D uncertain. The V gene's germline CDR1 is ENHRY and CDR2 SYGVKD. The ends were cut back, 6 bases at V and 2 bases at J, with 11 bases in the middle. The CDR3 loop spans 13 amino acids. Written as DNA, the CDR3 is TGTGCCATCAGGAGTCGCGACGCCTACGAGCAGTACTTC. Translating it yields CAIRSRDAYEQYF.

Only a few counts were recorded for this clonotype. This sequence joins TRBV29-1 and TRBJ2-1; no reliable D call. The V gene lost 4 bases and the J gene lost 9 bases, with 7 bases spanning the gap. There are 10 residues in the CDR3. Germline V gene sequence: CDR1 SQVTM, CDR2 ANQGSEA. CDR3 loop: CSVVEVEQFF. For the CDR3, the DNA is TGCAGCGTTGTCGAGGTTGAGCAGTTCTTC.

The chain links TRBV4-1 to TRBJ2-7; D not resolved. V lost 2 bases to trimming and J lost 2 bases, with 10 bases between them. CDR1 is MGHRA, CDR2 YSYEKL, per germline. The CDR3 contains 14 residues. CDR3 region: CASSQRVEPYEQYF. The CDR3 DNA reads TGCGCCAGCAGCCAACGAGTTGAACCCTACGAGCAGTACTTC.

J is TRBJ2-1 and V is TRBV6-2 or TRBV6-3, with 8 bases aligning to TRBD1. The length of the CDR3 is 15 residues. The trim removed 5 bases at V and 5 bases at J, leaving 8 bases unmatched. Germline CDR1 and CDR2: MNHEY and SVGEGT. The CDR3 is CASSHWTGIDNEQFF. CDR3 bases: TGTGCCAGCAGTCATTGGACAGGGATAGACAATGAGCAGTTCTTC.

The chain combines TRBV27 with TRBJ1-2, with D possibly matching TRBD1 (6 bases). There are 15 residues in the CDR3. CDR1 and CDR2 from the germline V gene are MNHEY and SMNVEV (reference sequence). V shed 4 bases and J shed 4 bases, with 16 bases lying between them. The CDR3: CASSWAAGGSYGYTF. For the CDR3, the DNA is TGTGCCAGCAGTTGGGCCGCGGGGGGCAGCTATGGCTACACCTTC.

This chain uses TRBV29-1 with TRBJ2-7; 7 bases line up with TRBD1. The end of the DNA fits TRBJ2-5 better, so the J call may be wrong. Germline CDR1 is SQVTM and CDR2 is ANQGSEA. The CDR3 loop spans 14 amino acids. CDR3 protein: CSVAPGTEKETQYF. CDR3 bases: TGCAGCGTCGCCCCCGGGACAGAAAAAGAGACCCAGTACTTC.

On this clonotype itself: One end of the junction fails to match germline, which may point to a read error. The chain links TRBV27 to TRBJ2-5; 7 bases fit TRBD1. TRBJ2-7 matches the DNA end more closely, so the J call is doubtful. Germline CDR1 reads MNHEY; CDR2 reads SMNVEV (reference sequence). The CDR3 length is 14 residues. DNA of the CDR3: TGTGACAGCAGTGGTGGGGACAGCTCCTACGAGCAGTACTTC. It yields the protein CDSSGGDSSYEQYF.

This rearrangement joins TRBV5-5 to TRBJ2-3; D is possibly TRBD1 or TRBD2 (7 bases each). The CDR3 totals 16 residues. CDR1 and CDR2 (germline): SGHKS, YYEKEE (reference sequence). V was pared by 6 bases and J by 2 bases, with 19 bases between. In DNA, the CDR3 is TGTGCCAGCAACTTAGGGGCAGGGGGGGTCACAGATACGCAGTATTTT. Its protein product is CASNLGAGGVTDTQYF.

The genes are TRBV15 and TRBJ2-2; D call uncertain. This CDR3 contains 11 residues. V dropped 5 bases and J dropped 6 bases, with 4 bases sitting between them. Germline loops: CDR1 LNHNV, CDR2 YYDKDF (reference sequence). The CDR3 is CATSVSGELFF. The CDR3 coding sequence is TGTGCCACCAGCGTTTCCGGGGAGCTGTTTTTT.

This chain uses TRBV6-5 with TRBJ1-2; a possible D gene is TRBD1 (5 bases). The CDR3 totals 14 residues. The ends were cut back, 8 bases at V and 1 base at J, with 14 bases in the middle. Per germline, CDR1 MNHEY and CDR2 SVGAGI. The CDR3 nucleotides read TGTGCCAGCCGTATCGGGGCGGGTAACTATGGCTACACCTTC. This encodes CASRIGAGNYGYTF.

The chain uses TRBV6-6 and TRBJ2-5; tentative D call: TRBD2 (5 bases). Trimming left V 5 bases short and J 5 bases short, with 21 bases between. The germline V gene encodes CDR1 MNHNY and CDR2 SVGAGI (reference sequence). This CDR3 is 16 amino acids long. In nucleotides, the CDR3 is TGTGCCAGCAGTCCTTCCCCCGGGAACCAAATTGAGACCCAGTACTTC. Translating gives CASSPSPGNQIETQYF.

In this sample, this clonotype turned up a few times. The chain employs TRBV29-1 and TRBJ2-2, with D maybe TRBD1 (6 bases). This CDR3 contains 13 residues. Trimming left V 6 bases short and J 6 bases short, with 14 bases between. Germline lookup yields CDR1 SQVTM and CDR2 ANQGSEA. CDR3 protein: CSVNRVGAGELFF. Here the CDR3 DNA reads TGCAGCGTCAACAGGGTAGGCGCCGGGGAGCTGTTTTTT.

The chain couples TRBV12-3 or TRBV12-4 to TRBJ2-1; D not resolved. The CDR3 consists of 13 residues. V was shortened by 5 bases and J by 7 bases, with 12 bases between the two germline ends. DNA of the CDR3: TGTGCCAGCAGTCCCTCCCTTATGAATGAGCAGTTCTTC. It is translated as CASSPSLMNEQFF.

With respect to this clonotype: A much larger clone sits a single nucleotide away, making a read error possible. The chain combines TRBV2 with TRBJ1-5; D call uncertain. The CDR3 spans 13 residues. The V gene lost 4 bases and the J gene lost 1 base, with 5 bases spanning the gap. Per germline, CDR1 SNHLY and CDR2 FYNNEI. In DNA form, the CDR3 reads TGTGCCAGCAGTGGAGAAAGCAATCAGCCCCAGCATTTT. Protein: CASSGESNQPQHF.